The entry below gives a single T cell receptor (beta chain) sequence along with its context. This clonotype was recorded a few times. The antigen this receptor binds is unknown. No qualities accompany the bases; no much larger clone lies one base away. V and J are trimmed by 2 bases and 11 bases, and the gene matches miss 5 bases of the junction. Based on the germline V gene (reference sequence), the CDR1 and CDR2 sequences are MNHEY and SMNVEV. The CDR3 contains 15 residues, cysteine and phenylalanine counted. The DNA shown is the 45-base CDR3, in frame from base 1. Library preparation was by PCR. TCR sequencing of DNA from cultured CD4+ T cells used the Oncomine TCR Beta short-read assay at the Johns Hopkins FTIC core. Genomic DNA was extracted from the cultured CD4+ T cells with the QIAamp micro DNA kit. Oncomine TCR Beta libraries from cultured CD4+ T cells were pooled using unique dual indexes and sequenced on an Illumina iSeq 100. The study's own analysis went as follows. Non-productive sequences were filtered out, and CDR3s that did not start with C, did not end with F or W, or were shorter than 7 amino acids were discarded. The MANAFEST web application identified antigen-specific clonotypes by comparing peptide-stimulated wells against reference wells and other culture wells. For a clone to be called positive, the clone needed an FDR below 0.05, an odds ratio above 5, and a productive frequency above 0.1% in at least two of three replicate wells. A clonotype was classed as cross-reactive if the clonotype showed significant expansion both in SARS-CoV-2 spike wells and in at least one common cold coronavirus spike condition. Using R version 3.6.1, CDR3 homology was evaluated through Levenshtein distances (stringdist) along with unrooted phylogenetic trees (ape). The public sequencing data were trimmed at Q25 with fastp and processed into clonotypes with MiXCR by TCRdb, which kept only in-frame beta chains. Entries are consolidated by CDR3 protein sequence, retaining the most common genes and DNA. The V and J calls come from TCRdb's annotation, not from the publication. A total of 17,000 or so distinct CDR3 sequences appear in this sample, 55% of them only once. About 9.1% of the sample is held by the ten biggest clonotypes.

This sample was taken from a study of vaccination and CD4 T cells after COVID-19 (dated by TCRdb to the early 2020s). Turning to the overall study: Every convalescent patient had a positive nasal swab PCR test for SARS-CoV-2, with mild disease in 8 to 10 patients and severe disease in one. For stimulating the cultures, overlapping spike peptide pools were used, derived from SARS-CoV-2 as well as from the common cold coronaviruses HCoV-NL63, HCoV-OC43 and HCoV-229E. Six males and four females were included in the convalescent cohort, with two Hispanic individuals, seven Caucasians, two Asians and one multiracial person represented. Post-vaccine blood samples were collected a median of approximately 68 days after the second vaccine dose, ranging from roughly 13 to 241 days. Participants got two doses of the Pfizer-BioNTech BNT162b2 vaccine (n=8) or two doses of the Moderna mRNA-1273 vaccine (n=2). Control cultures received a CEFX viral epitope pool as the positive control, an HIV-1 Nef peptide pool as the negative control, or no peptide. The spike-specific CD4+ TCR repertoire was compared before and after mRNA vaccination in over nine COVID-19 convalescent patients and 4 infection-naive healthy vaccine recipients. Post-COVID blood samples were collected from convalescent patients a median of roughly 100 days after diagnosis, with a range of about 30 to 180 days. What the research found in general, with its limitations: In convalescent patients, a median 86.3% of post-vaccine SARS-CoV-2-reactive clones were detected only after vaccination, and vaccine-specific priming was suggested by this finding. The median number of SARS-CoV-2-reactive clonotypes rose from 20 to 25 after infection to 38 after vaccination, but the change was not significant. Of the vaccine-specific clones found in convalescent patients, nearly all (304 of 307) were mono-reactive for SARS-CoV-2 spike instead of being cross-reactive with common cold coronaviruses. The study included relatively few convalescent patients and did not analyze early timepoints after natural infection.

The treatment or condition label for this specimen denotes: approximately 9-day PBMC culture with coronavirus spike peptide pools or control peptides (ViraFEST assay). The ViraFEST assay, used in the study, expanded antigen-specific T cells with peptide pools and then identified the expanded clonotypes through TCR sequencing. The convalescent patients' positive SARS-CoV-2 PCR tests fell between March and December 2020, which was before the Alpha, Beta and Delta variants emerged in the United States. PBMCs were cultured at around 2 million per well in IMDM supplemented with 5% human AB serum and about 10 IU/ml IL-2, with approximately 10 ug/ml peptide pools added. On days 3 and 7, half of the culture medium was replaced with fresh IL-2-containing medium. After nine to eleven days of culture, CD4+ T cells were isolated by negative selection with the EasySep CD4+ T cell isolation kit. Ficoll-Paque Plus gradient centrifugation was used to isolate PBMCs from whole blood, and the isolated PBMCs were then either used fresh or cryopreserved at -140C. Each culture condition was generally run in triplicate wells.

The rearrangement combines TRBV27 with TRBJ1-6, and 11 junctional nucleotides match TRBD1. The sequence came from a human donor who had recovered from COVID-19. Sample: CD4+ T cells from blood, cultured in vitro. In nucleotides, the sequence is TGTGCCAGCAGTTTAAGGACAGGGGGCAAGACACCCCTCCACTTT. It is translated as CASSLRTGGKTPLHF.